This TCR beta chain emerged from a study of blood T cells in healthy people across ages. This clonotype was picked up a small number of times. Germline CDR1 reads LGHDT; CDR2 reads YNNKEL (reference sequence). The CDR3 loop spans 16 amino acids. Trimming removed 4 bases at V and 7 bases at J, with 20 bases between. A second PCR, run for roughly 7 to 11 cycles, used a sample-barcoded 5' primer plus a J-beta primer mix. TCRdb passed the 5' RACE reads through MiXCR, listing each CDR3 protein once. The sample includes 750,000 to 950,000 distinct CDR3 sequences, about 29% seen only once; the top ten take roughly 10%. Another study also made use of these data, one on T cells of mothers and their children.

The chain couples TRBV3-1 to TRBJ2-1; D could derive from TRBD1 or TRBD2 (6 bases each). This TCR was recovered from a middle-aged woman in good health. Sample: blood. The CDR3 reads CASSPFGRGAWNEQFF. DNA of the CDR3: TGTGCCAGCAGCCCCTTCGGAAGGGGGGCTTGGAATGAGCAGTTCTTC.